A selection of T cell receptor beta chains follows, all from one sample in a study of cytomegalovirus exposure and HLA in healthy donors. TCRdb's table, derived via immunoSEQ multiplex PCR, lists solely in-frame clones and lacks some. The repertoire includes approximately 140,000 clones, about 64% of them detected once, and roughly 7% sits in the top ten. Source material: PBMCs. The source is a woman in her sixties in good health and CMV-seropositive. Both conserved end residues are part of each CDR3. The D gene is left open where the match is weak. The size field is filled for only some rows; it gives once, few, many or a size class.

V	size	J	length	D	CDR3	DNA
TRBV5-1	.	TRBJ2-1	16	TRBD2	CASSLFSGYGHNEQFF	TGCGCCAGCAGCTTGTTTAGCGGGTATGGCCACAATGAGCAGTTCTTC
TRBV19	few	TRBJ1-3	13	.	CASSISSGNTIYF	TGTGCCAGTAGTATCAGCTCTGGAAACACCATATATTTT
TRBV2	.	TRBJ2-1	15	TRBD1	CASSSDRGRYNEQFF	TGTGCCAGCAGTTCCGACAGGGGGAGGTACAATGAGCAGTTCTTC
TRBV18	.	TRBJ2-5	14	.	CASLRGESPETQYF	TGTGCCAGCTTGCGTGGGGAGAGCCCAGAGACCCAGTACTTC
TRBV27	.	TRBJ1-1	14	TRBD1	CASSLDRGLTEAFF	TGTGCCAGCAGTTTGGACAGGGGGCTAACTGAAGCTTTCTTT
TRBV5-1	few	TRBJ2-6	18	TRBD1	CASSLEGTGFSEANVLTF	TGCGCCAGCAGCTTGGAAGGGACAGGGTTCTCTGAGGCCAACGTCCTGACTTTC
TRBV6-6	.	TRBJ2-7	16	TRBD2	CASSYFESSGTYEQYF	TGTGCCAGCAGTTACTTCGAATCTAGCGGAACCTACGAGCAGTACTTC
TRBV18	.	TRBJ1-2	13	.	CASSPDRSYGYTF	TGTGCCAGCTCACCCGACAGGAGCTATGGCTACACCTTC
TRBV5-6	few	TRBJ1-2	17	.	CASSANNRRLDGGGYTF	TGTGCCAGCAGCGCCAATAACAGGCGGCTCGACGGGGGGGGCTACACCTTC
TRBV2	.	TRBJ1-6	15	.	CASTLGGSYNSPLHF	TGTGCCAGCACCCTAGGGGGCTCCTATAATTCACCCCTCCACTTT